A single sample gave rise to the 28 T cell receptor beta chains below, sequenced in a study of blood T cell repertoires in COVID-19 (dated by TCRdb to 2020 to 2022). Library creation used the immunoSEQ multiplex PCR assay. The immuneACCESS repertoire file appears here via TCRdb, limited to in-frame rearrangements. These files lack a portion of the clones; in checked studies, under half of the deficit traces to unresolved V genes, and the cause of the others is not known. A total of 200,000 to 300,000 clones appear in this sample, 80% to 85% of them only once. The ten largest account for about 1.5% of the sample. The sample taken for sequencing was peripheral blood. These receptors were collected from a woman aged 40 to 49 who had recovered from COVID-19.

The chain's CDR3 is CATLSMNTEAFF. DNA of the CDR3: TGTGCCACCCTGAGCATGAACACTGAAGCTTTCTTT. V is TRBV18 and J is TRBJ1-1; D is unresolved. The germline V and J ends were trimmed by 10 bases and 0 bases, with 9 bases remaining between them. From germline, CDR1 is KGHSH and CDR2 LQKENI. The CDR3 has 12 amino acids.

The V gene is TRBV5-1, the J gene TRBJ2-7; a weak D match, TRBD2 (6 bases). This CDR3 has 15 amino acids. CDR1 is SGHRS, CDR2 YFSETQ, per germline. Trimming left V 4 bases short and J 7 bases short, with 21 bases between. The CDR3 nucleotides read TGCGCCAGCAGCCCCCCGGGAGTCGGGGGATGGGAGCAGTACTTC. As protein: CASSPPGVGGWEQYF.

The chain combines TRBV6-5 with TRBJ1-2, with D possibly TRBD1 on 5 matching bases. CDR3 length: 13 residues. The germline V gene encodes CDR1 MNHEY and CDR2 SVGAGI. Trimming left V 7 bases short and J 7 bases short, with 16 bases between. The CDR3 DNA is TGTGCCAGCACGGGGGAGTGGGTGTCTGGCTACACCTTC. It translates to CASTGEWVSGYTF.

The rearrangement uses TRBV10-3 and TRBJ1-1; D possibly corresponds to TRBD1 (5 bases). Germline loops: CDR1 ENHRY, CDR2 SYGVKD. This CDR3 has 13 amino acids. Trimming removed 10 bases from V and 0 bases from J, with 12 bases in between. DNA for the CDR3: TGTGCCACTACGGGGGGGATGAACACTGAAGCTTTCTTT. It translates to CATTGGMNTEAFF.

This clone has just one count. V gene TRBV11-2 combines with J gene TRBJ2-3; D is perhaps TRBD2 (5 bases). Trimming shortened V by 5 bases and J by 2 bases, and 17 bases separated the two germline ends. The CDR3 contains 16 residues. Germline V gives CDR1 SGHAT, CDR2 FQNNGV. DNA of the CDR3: TGTGCCAGCAGCCCCTTGGACTCGCTGAACACAGATACGCAGTATTTT. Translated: CASSPLDSLNTDTQYF.

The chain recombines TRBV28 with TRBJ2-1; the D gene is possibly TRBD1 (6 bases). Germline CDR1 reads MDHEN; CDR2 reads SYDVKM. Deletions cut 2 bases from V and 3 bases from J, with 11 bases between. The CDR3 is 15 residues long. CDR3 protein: CASSLATGLYNEQFF. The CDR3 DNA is TGTGCCAGCAGTTTAGCGACAGGTCTCTACAATGAGCAGTTCTTC.

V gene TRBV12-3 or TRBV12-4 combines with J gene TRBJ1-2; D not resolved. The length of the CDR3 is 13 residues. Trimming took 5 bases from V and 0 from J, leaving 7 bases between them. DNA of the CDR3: TGTGCCAGCAGTGTCGGGACTAACTATGGCTACACCTTC. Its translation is CASSVGTNYGYTF.

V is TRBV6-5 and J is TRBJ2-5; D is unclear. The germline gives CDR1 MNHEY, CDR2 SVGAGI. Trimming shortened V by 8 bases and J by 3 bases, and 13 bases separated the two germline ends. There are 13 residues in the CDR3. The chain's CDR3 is CASAPPGEETQYF. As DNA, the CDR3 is TGTGCCAGCGCCCCCCCCGGAGAAGAGACCCAGTACTTC.

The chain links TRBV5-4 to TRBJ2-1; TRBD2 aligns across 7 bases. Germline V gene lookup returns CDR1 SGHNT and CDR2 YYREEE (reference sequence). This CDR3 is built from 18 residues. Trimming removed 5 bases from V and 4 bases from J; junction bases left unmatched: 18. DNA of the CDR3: TGTGCCAGCAGGGCCATGGGGCGCGGGGGTCACAAATACAATGAGCAGTTCTTC. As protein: CASRAMGRGGHKYNEQFF.

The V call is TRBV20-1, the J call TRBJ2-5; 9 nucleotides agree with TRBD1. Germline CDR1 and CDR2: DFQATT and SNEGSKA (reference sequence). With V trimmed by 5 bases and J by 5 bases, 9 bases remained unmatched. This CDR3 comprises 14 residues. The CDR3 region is CSARDPGTGETQYF. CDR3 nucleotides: TGCAGTGCTCGTGATCCCGGGACAGGGGAGACCCAGTACTTC.

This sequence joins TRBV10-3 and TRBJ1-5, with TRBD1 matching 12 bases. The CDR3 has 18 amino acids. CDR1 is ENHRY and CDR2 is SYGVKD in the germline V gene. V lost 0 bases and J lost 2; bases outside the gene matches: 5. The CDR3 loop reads CAISESPGTGGRNQPQHF. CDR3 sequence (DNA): TGTGCCATCAGTGAGTCACCCGGGACAGGGGGCCGCAATCAGCCCCAGCATTTT.

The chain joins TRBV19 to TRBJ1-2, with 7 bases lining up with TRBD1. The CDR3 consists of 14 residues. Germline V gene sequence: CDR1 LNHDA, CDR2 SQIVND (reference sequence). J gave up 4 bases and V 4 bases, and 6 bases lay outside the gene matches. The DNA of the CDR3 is TGTGCCAGTAGTACAAGACAGGGAGGCTATGGCTACACCTTC. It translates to CASSTRQGGYGYTF.

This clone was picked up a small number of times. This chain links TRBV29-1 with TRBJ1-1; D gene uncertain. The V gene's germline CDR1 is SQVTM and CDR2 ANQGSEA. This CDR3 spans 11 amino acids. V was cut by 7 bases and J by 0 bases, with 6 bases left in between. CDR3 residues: CSATVNTEAFF. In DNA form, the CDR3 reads TGCAGCGCCACAGTGAACACTGAAGCTTTCTTT.

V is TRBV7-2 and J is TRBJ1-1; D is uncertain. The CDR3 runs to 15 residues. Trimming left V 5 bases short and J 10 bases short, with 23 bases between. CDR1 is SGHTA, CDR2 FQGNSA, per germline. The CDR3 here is CASSPNTGLLVGAFF. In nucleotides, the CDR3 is TGTGCCAGCAGCCCCAACACCGGGTTGTTGGTTGGAGCTTTCTTT.

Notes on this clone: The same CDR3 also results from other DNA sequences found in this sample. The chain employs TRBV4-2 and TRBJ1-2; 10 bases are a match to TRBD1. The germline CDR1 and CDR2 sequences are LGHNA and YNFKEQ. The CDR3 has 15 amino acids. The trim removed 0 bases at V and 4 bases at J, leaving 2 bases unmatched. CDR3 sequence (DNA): TGTGCCAGCAGCCAAGAGCGGGACAGGGGCTATGGCTACACCTTC. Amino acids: CASSQERDRGYGYTF.

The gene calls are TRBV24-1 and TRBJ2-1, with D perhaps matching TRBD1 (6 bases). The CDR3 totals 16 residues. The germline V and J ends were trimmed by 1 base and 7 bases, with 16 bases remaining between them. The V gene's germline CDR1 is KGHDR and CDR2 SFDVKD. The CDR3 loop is CATSDFRGRGLNEQFF. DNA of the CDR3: TGTGCCACCAGTGATTTCCGGGGTAGGGGGTTAAATGAGCAGTTCTTC.

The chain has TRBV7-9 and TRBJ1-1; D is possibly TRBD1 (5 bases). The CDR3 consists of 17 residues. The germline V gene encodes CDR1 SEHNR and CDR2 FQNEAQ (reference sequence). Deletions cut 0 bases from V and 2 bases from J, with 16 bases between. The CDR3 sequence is CASSLARGPVENTEAFF. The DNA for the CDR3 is TGTGCCAGCAGCTTAGCTAGGGGCCCCGTGGAAAACACTGAAGCTTTCTTT.

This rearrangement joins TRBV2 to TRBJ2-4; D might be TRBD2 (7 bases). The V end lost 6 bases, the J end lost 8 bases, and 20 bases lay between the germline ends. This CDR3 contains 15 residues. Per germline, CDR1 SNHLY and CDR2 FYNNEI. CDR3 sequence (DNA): TGTGCCAGCAGGTCTCAGAGGGGGGGCCGGTACATTCAGTACTTC. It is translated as CASRSQRGGRYIQYF. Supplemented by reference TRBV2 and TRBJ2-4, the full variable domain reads EPEVTQTPSHQVTQMGQEVILRCVPISNHLYFYWYRQILGQKVEFLVSFYNNEISEKSEIFDDQFSVERPDGSNFTLKIRSTKLEDSAMYFCASRSQRGGRYIQYFGAGTRLSVL.

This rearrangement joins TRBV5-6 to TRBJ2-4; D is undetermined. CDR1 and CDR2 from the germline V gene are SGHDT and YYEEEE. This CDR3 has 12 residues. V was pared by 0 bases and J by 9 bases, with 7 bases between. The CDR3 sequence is CASSLERSIQYF. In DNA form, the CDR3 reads TGTGCCAGCAGCTTGGAACGGTCCATTCAGTACTTC. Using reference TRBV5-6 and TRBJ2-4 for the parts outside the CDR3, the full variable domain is DAGVTQSPTHLIKTRGQQVTLRCSPKSGHDTVSWYQQALGQGPQFIFQYYEEEERQRGNFPDRFSGHQFPNYSSELNVNALLLGDSALYLCASSLERSIQYFGAGTRLSVL.

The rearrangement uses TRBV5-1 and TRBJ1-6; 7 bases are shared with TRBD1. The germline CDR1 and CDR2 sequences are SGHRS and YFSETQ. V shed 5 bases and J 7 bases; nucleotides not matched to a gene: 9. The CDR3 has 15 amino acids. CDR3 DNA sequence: TGCGCCAGCAGTTATGAGGGGGCGGAGAATTCACCCCTCCACTTT. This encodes CASSYEGAENSPLHF.

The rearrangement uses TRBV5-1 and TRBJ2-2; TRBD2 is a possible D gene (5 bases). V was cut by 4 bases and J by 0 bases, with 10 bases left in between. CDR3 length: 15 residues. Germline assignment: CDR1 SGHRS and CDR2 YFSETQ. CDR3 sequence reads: CASSPPGTNTGELFF. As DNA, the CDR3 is TGCGCCAGCAGCCCGCCGGGGACGAACACCGGGGAGCTGTTTTTT.

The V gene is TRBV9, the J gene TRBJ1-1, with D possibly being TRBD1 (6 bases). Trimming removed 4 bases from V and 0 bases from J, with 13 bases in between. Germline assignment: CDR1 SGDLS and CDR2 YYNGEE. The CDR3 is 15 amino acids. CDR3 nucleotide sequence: TGTGCCAGCAGCACCCGGACAGCCATGAACACTGAAGCTTTCTTT. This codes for CASSTRTAMNTEAFF.

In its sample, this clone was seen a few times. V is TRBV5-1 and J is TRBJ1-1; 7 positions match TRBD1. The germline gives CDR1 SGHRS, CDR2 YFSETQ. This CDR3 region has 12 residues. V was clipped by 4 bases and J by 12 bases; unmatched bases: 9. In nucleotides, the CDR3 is TGCGCCAGCAGCCCTAGAGGGACAGCACCTTTCTTT. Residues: CASSPRGTAPFF.

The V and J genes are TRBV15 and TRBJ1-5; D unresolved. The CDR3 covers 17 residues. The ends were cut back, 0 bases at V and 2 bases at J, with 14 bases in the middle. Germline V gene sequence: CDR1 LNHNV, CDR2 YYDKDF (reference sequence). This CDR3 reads CATSRDQSLSGNQPQHF. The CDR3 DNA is TGTGCCACCAGCAGAGATCAATCCCTTTCGGGCAATCAGCCCCAGCATTTT.

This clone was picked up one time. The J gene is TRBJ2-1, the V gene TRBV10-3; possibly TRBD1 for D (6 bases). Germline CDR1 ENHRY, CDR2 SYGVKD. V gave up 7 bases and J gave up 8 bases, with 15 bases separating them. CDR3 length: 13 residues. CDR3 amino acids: CAITEGPGDEQFF. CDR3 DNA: TGTGCCATCACCGAGGGACCAGGGGATGAGCAGTTCTTC.

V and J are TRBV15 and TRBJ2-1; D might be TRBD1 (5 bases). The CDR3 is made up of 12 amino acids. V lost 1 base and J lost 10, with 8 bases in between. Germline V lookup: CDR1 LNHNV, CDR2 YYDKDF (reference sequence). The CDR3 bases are TGTGCCACCAGCAGAGGTCAGGGCGAGCAGTTCTTC. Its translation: CATSRGQGEQFF.

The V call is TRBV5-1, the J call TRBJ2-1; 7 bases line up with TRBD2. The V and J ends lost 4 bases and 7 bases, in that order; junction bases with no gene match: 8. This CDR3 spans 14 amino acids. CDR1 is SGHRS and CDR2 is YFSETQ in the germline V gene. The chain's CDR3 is CASSTGTGGNEQFF. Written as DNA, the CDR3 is TGCGCCAGCAGCACCGGGACGGGAGGTAATGAGCAGTTCTTC.

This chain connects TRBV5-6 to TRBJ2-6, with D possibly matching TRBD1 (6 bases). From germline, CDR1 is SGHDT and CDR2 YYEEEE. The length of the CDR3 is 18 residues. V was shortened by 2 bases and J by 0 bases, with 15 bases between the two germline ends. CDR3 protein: CASSFLNRAHSGANVLTF. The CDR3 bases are TGTGCCAGCAGCTTTCTTAACAGGGCACACTCTGGGGCCAACGTCCTGACTTTC.